This passage covers 18 T cell receptor beta chains from one sample sequenced in a study of cytomegalovirus exposure and HLA in healthy donors. The PCR used 60 Vbeta and 13 Jbeta primers. Some clones are missing from TCRdb's copy, which holds only in-frame ones; the method was immunoSEQ multiplex PCR. The sample includes 110,000 to 150,000 clones, about 79% of them seen just once. Sequences were obtained from PBMCs. These receptors were collected from a man aged 35-49 years in good health and CMV-seropositive.

V usage is TRBV7-9 and J usage is TRBJ2-5; 7 bases fit TRBD2. J gave up 2 bases and V 11 bases, and 8 bases lay outside the gene matches. In germline, CDR1 is SEHNR, CDR2 FQNEAQ (reference sequence). The CDR3 consists of 13 residues. The DNA of the CDR3 is TGTGCCTCTCACGGGGGGTTTCAAGAGACCCAGTACTTC. It encodes CASHGGFQETQYF.

The V and J genes are TRBV4-3 and TRBJ1-1, with D possibly matching TRBD1 (6 bases). With 0 bases removed from V and 5 bases from J, the gap between germline ends came to 10 bases. Germline V gene data show CDR1 as LGHNA and CDR2 as YSLEER. The CDR3 runs to 14 residues. CDR3 DNA sequence: TGCGCCAGCAGCCAAGATAGGGGGGGGACTGAAGCTTTCTTT. It is translated as CASSQDRGGTEAFF.

The rearrangement joins TRBV21-1 to TRBJ1-4. TRBV21-1 is described as a pseudogene. This CDR3 contains 15 residues. The CDR3 region is CASSKGGVDNEKLFF. The CDR3 DNA sequence: TGTGCCAGCAGCAAGGGGGGGGTCGATAATGAAAAACTGTTTTTT.

V usage is TRBV29-1 and J usage is TRBJ2-2, with D possibly being TRBD2 (6 bases). Trimming stripped 4 bases from V and 7 bases from J, with 13 bases between. Germline CDR1 and CDR2: SQVTM and ANQGSEA. This CDR3 is built from 13 residues. CDR3 DNA sequence: TGCAGCGTTGGGGGGGTAGGGTTCGGGGAGCTGTTTTTT. Translation gives CSVGGVGFGELFF.

This chain uses TRBV5-1 with TRBJ2-3; D might be TRBD2 (5 bases). V was pared by 7 bases and J by 2 bases, with 8 bases between. Germline V gene lookup returns CDR1 SGHRS and CDR2 YFSETQ. CDR3 length: 12 amino acids. The CDR3 DNA reads as TGCGCCAGCGCGGACTTCACAGATACGCAGTATTTT. It is translated as CASADFTDTQYF.

The J gene is TRBJ2-7, the V gene TRBV2, with D maybe TRBD1 (5 bases). Germline assignment: CDR1 SNHLY and CDR2 FYNNEI. V lost 7 bases and J lost 3, with 25 bases in between. This CDR3 is built from 17 residues. CDR3 region: CASTYPILIDSCYEQYF. CDR3 DNA sequence: TGTGCCAGCACCTATCCCATCTTAATAGACAGCTGCTACGAGCAGTACTTC. The entire variable domain, with the rest obtained from reference TRBV2 and TRBJ2-7, is as follows: EPEVTQTPSHQVTQMGQEVILRCVPISNHLYFYWYRQILGQKVEFLVSFYNNEISEKSEIFDDQFSVERPDGSNFTLKIRSTKLEDSAMYFCASTYPILIDSCYEQYFGPGTRLTVT.

The J gene is TRBJ2-7, the V gene TRBV11-2; 9 bases line up with TRBD1. Losses at the gene ends were 1 base for V and 5 bases for J; bases not matched to a gene: 3. The CDR3 length is 14 residues. From germline, CDR1 is SGHAT and CDR2 FQNNGV. CDR3: CASSLGGTGNEQYF. CDR3 DNA: TGTGCCAGCAGCTTAGGGGGGACAGGGAACGAGCAGTACTTC.

The CDR3 nucleotides read TGTGCCAGTAGTATCGACATGGACTATGGCTACACCTTC. It translates to CASSIDMDYGYTF. The chain uses TRBV19 and TRBJ1-2; D uncertain. This CDR3 has 13 amino acids. Germline V gene sequence: CDR1 LNHDA, CDR2 SQIVND (reference sequence). Trimming pared 3 bases from V and 3 bases from J, leaving 8 bases between.

V and J are TRBV19 and TRBJ2-3; no definite D call. CDR3 size: 15 residues. Germline CDR1 LNHDA, CDR2 SQIVND (reference sequence). V dropped 1 base and J dropped 2 bases, with 10 bases sitting between them. CDR3 DNA: TGTGCCAGTAGTATAGGGAGTTTGCCCACAGATACGCAGTATTTT. Protein: CASSIGSLPTDTQYF.

The V call is TRBV6-6, the J call TRBJ1-2; TRBD1 might be the D (6 bases). The CDR3 totals 15 residues. The germline V gene encodes CDR1 MNHNY and CDR2 SVGAGI (reference sequence). Trimming pared 0 bases from V and 8 bases from J, leaving 16 bases between. CDR3 DNA sequence: TGTGCCAGCAGTTACTCGAGGGGGGGGGCCGACGGCTACACCTTC. Translated, it gives CASSYSRGGADGYTF.

This sequence joins TRBV6-1 and TRBJ2-7; weak D call: TRBD2 (5 bases). The CDR3 length is 12 residues. Germline lookup yields CDR1 MNHNS and CDR2 SASEGT. Trimming shortened V by 6 bases and J by 3 bases, and 9 bases separated the two germline ends. The CDR3 loop reads CASSRTFYEQYF. CDR3 nucleotides: TGTGCCAGCAGCCGGACTTTCTACGAGCAGTACTTC.

This clone was detected only a few times. The chain recombines TRBV27 with TRBJ1-1; D possibly corresponds to TRBD1 (5 bases). Germline CDR1 MNHEY, CDR2 SMNVEV (reference sequence). Trimming removed 2 bases from V and 3 bases from J, with 19 bases in between. The CDR3 runs 17 residues. In nucleotides, the CDR3 is TGTGCCAGCAGTTTAAAAGGGGCACTTAAACGGGACACTGAAGCTTTCTTT. Amino acid sequence: CASSLKGALKRDTEAFF.

The chain uses TRBV15 and TRBJ1-2; D uncertain. V was cut by 0 bases and J by 4 bases, with 6 bases left in between. Germline assignment: CDR1 LNHNV and CDR2 YYDKDF (reference sequence). This CDR3 is built from 13 residues. This CDR3 is CATSRDAAYGYTF. DNA of the CDR3: TGTGCCACCAGCAGAGATGCGGCCTATGGCTACACCTTC.

This rearrangement joins TRBV7-9 to TRBJ1-6, with 7 bases lining up with TRBD1. This CDR3 spans 16 amino acids. Per the germline V gene, CDR1 is SEHNR and CDR2 is FQNEAQ (reference sequence). V shed 5 bases and J 1 base; nucleotides not matched to a gene: 5. For the CDR3, the DNA is TGTGCCAGCAGCCCTCGACAGGGTTCCTATAATTCACCCCTCCACTTT. Translated, it gives CASSPRQGSYNSPLHF.

The chain combines TRBV29-1 with TRBJ2-1; possible D gene TRBD2, 6 bases. V lost 5 bases and J lost 7, with 12 bases in between. Germline V gene data show CDR1 as SQVTM and CDR2 as ANQGSEA. This CDR3 comprises 12 residues. DNA of the CDR3: TGCAGCGTTCTGGAGGGTGGAAATGAGCAGTTCTTC. Translated, it gives CSVLEGGNEQFF.

V and J are TRBV7-2 and TRBJ2-3; 11 nucleotides line up with TRBD2. The V segment lost 5 bases and the J segment 3 bases; nucleotides outside the gene matches: 4. Germline V gene lookup returns CDR1 SGHTA and CDR2 FQGNSA. The CDR3 contains 15 residues. As DNA, the CDR3 is TGTGCCAGCAGCATTAGCGGGGGGGGAACAGATACGCAGTATTTT. This codes for CASSISGGGTDTQYF. The full variable domain, completed using reference TRBV7-2 and TRBJ2-3, is GAGVSQSPSNKVTEKGKDVELRCDPISGHTALYWYRQSLGQGLEFLIYFQGNSAPDKSGLPSDRFSAERTGGSVSTLTIQRTQQEDSAVYLCASSISGGGTDTQYFGPGTRLTVL.

This chain connects TRBV7-3 to TRBJ1-2; D uncertain. The CDR3 has 13 amino acids. V lost 3 bases to trimming and J lost 3 bases, with 8 bases between them. Germline values: CDR1 SGHTA, CDR2 FQGTGA. The CDR3 sequence: CASSLNNHYGYTF. The CDR3 region has the DNA TGTGCCAGCAGCTTGAACAACCACTATGGCTACACCTTC.

This sequence joins TRBV4-1 and TRBJ2-7, with 7 bases fitting TRBD2. This CDR3 region has 16 residues. Unmatched junction bases numbered 11, after V lost 0 bases and J lost 6 bases. Per the germline V gene, CDR1 is MGHRA and CDR2 is YSYEKL. The CDR3 coding sequence is TGCGCCAGCAGCCAAGATCTGGCGGGAGTCTTCCCCGAGCAGTACTTC. The encoded protein is CASSQDLAGVFPEQYF.